This T cell receptor beta chain was sequenced during a study of vaccination effects on CD4 cells after COVID-19. The repertoire was sequenced with immunoSEQ multiplex PCR; TCRdb's copy has only in-frame clones and lacks some. Found here are tens of thousands of clones, roughly 69% of them singletons; the top ten hold about 17%. Antigen-specific CD4+ T cells expanded by the ViraFEST assay with viral peptide pools were then sequenced. When ten to eleven days of culture had elapsed, CD4+ T cells were isolated. This individual tested PCR-positive for SARS-CoV-2 infection between March and December 2020. Germline V gene data show CDR1 as SGHNT and CDR2 as YENEEA. The CDR3 has 14 amino acids. With 0 bases removed from V and 1 base from J, the gap between germline ends came to 6 bases. As to this clone: Its antigen is not identified.

The V and J genes are TRBV11-3 and TRBJ1-1; D gene uncertain. This TCR derives from a human donor who had a prior SARS-CoV-2 infection. Sequencing was performed on CD4+ T cells from PBMCs cultured with HCoV-NL63 spike peptides, taken before COVID-19 vaccination. CDR3 in DNA: TGTGCCAGCAGCTTAGAGGCGGGGAACACTGAAGCTTTCTTT. Translating gives CASSLEAGNTEAFF. The full variable domain, in which reference TRBV11-3 and TRBJ1-1 provide the parts outside the CDR3, is EAGVVQSPRYKIIEKKQPVAFWCNPISGHNTLYWYLQNLGQGPELLIRYENEEAVDDSQLPKDRFSAERLKGVDSTLKIQPAELGDSAVYLCASSLEAGNTEAFFGQGTRLTVV.